This TCR beta chain derives from a study of T cell responses to AZD1222 COVID-19 vaccine. Overall study results and limits: Nearly half of unique spike-specific TCRs reportedly avoided B.1.351 and B.1.1.7 mutated regions. Seropositive status at baseline applied to only 6 or 7 AZD1222 recipients.

V lost 7 bases, J lost 11 bases, and 14 bases lay in between. From germline, CDR1 is LNHDA and CDR2 SQIVND (reference sequence). The length of the CDR3 is 11 residues. In the case of this clone: Its antigen is not known.

Libraries were prepared by immunoSEQ multiplex PCR; TCRdb keeps only in-frame clonotypes and omits some of them. This sample has some 150,000 clones, with roughly 92% found just once. The specimen was peripheral blood, collected on day 0 of AZD1222 vaccination. The chain joins TRBV19 to TRBJ1-1, with D hard to call. The TCR was taken from an adult in good health. The CDR3 coding sequence is TGTGCCAGTAACCAATACCAAGAGGCTTTCTTT. Encoded protein: CASNQYQEAFF.